The 5 T cell receptor beta chains below come from one sample, sequenced in a study of cytomegalovirus exposure and HLA in healthy donors. Primers for the PCR totalled 60 Vbeta and 13 Jbeta. This table comes from immunoSEQ multiplex PCR, and its TCRdb copy is limited to in-frame clones, with some not included. The top ten clones hold roughly 1.8% of a sample with around 190,000 clones, approximately 86% of them seen once. The sequencing input was PBMCs. These receptors all come from a woman aged 18-35 years in good health and CMV-seronegative.

The genes are TRBV5-1 and TRBJ1-2, with TRBD1 matching 7 bases. The germline gives CDR1 SGHRS, CDR2 YFSETQ. The CDR3 loop spans 13 amino acids. Unmatched junction bases numbered 9, after V lost 7 bases and J lost 6 bases. CDR3 region: CASAKQGTDGYTF. In DNA, the CDR3 is TGCGCCAGCGCAAAACAGGGGACCGATGGCTACACCTTC.

This chain connects TRBV18 to TRBJ2-5; 7 nucleotides align to TRBD1. Per the germline V gene, CDR1 is KGHSH and CDR2 is LQKENI. This CDR3 spans 15 amino acids. J gave up 5 bases and V 3 bases, and 9 bases lay outside the gene matches. CDR3 nucleotide sequence: TGTGCCAGCTCACCTCGGAAGGGGGCAGGGGAGACCCAGTACTTC. The encoded protein is CASSPRKGAGETQYF.

Concerning this clone itself: The germline gene is not matched at one end of the junction; a read error may be the cause. The chain uses TRBV7-2 and TRBJ2-2, with a tentative D call TRBD2 (7 bases). The germline V gene has CDR1 SGHTA and CDR2 FQGNSA. This CDR3 has 16 residues. CDR3 residues: CASSLERGGITGELFF. In DNA, the CDR3 is TGTGCCAGCAGTTTAGAAAGGGGGGGAATAACCGGGGAGCTGTTTTTT.

The count of this clone is one. The chain combines TRBV2 with TRBJ2-1, with no clear D. Trimming removed 1 base from V and 6 bases from J, with 7 bases in between. This CDR3 has 13 amino acids. Germline CDR1 reads SNHLY; CDR2 reads FYNNEI. The DNA for the CDR3 is TGTGCCAGCAGTGAAGGGCTTCCCAATGAGCAGTTCTTC. Amino acids: CASSEGLPNEQFF.

V is TRBV6-5 and J is TRBJ1-1; D might be TRBD1 (5 bases). Trimming left V 7 bases short and J 5 bases short, with 20 bases between. This CDR3 has 15 amino acids. Per the germline V gene, CDR1 is MNHEY and CDR2 is SVGAGI. The CDR3 nucleotides are TGTGCCAGCAACTGGGGGAGGGTAGTTGGGACTGAAGCTTTCTTT. Translating gives CASNWGRVVGTEAFF.